These 4 T cell receptor beta chains came from one sample sequenced in a study of T-cell reconstitution after alpha-beta-depleted transplantation in children. Preparing the TCRbeta library involved the use of unique molecular identifiers. TCRdb passed the PCR reads through MiXCR, listing each CDR3 protein once. The sample shows approximately 340,000 distinct CDR3 sequences, 10% of them seen only once. Sequences were derived from PBMCs from the stem cell graft donor, sampled from the stem cell graft. All receptors come from a human donor who donated a stem cell graft to a child with acute lymphoblastic leukemia.

There are a few counts of this clonotype. The genes are TRBV5-6 and TRBJ2-5; a weak D match, TRBD2 (7 bases). Germline loops: CDR1 SGHDT, CDR2 YYEEEE. The CDR3 has 17 amino acids. V was pared by 4 bases and J by 4 bases, with 23 bases between. The CDR3 spells CASSARGRGGGLETQYF. CDR3 sequence (DNA): TGTGCCAGCAGCGCCAGGGGTCGGGGAGGGGGTTTAGAGACCCAGTACTTC.

This clonotype was recorded at least ten times. This sequence joins TRBV11-2 and TRBJ2-7; D is possibly TRBD1 or TRBD2 (5 bases each). V dropped 7 bases and J dropped 6 bases, with 19 bases sitting between them. This CDR3 region has 14 residues. The germline V gene encodes CDR1 SGHAT and CDR2 FQNNGV. The CDR3 here is CASTGDPPSGEQYF. As DNA, the CDR3 is TGTGCCAGCACCGGGGACCCTCCCTCCGGCGAGCAGTACTTC.

This clonotype turned up a few times. The V gene is TRBV5-1, the J gene TRBJ2-1; 7 bases are a match to TRBD2. CDR1 and CDR2 from the germline V gene are SGHRS and YFSETQ. The CDR3 contains 15 residues. The trim removed 0 bases at V and 4 bases at J, leaving 4 bases unmatched. DNA of the CDR3: TGCGCCAGCAGCTTGGAGGCGGGAGAGTACAATGAGCAGTTCTTC. Amino acids: CASSLEAGEYNEQFF.

V gene TRBV6-2 or TRBV6-3 combines with J gene TRBJ2-2; 9 bases align to TRBD2. The germline V gene has CDR1 MNHEY and CDR2 SVGEGT. The CDR3 covers 18 residues. The V and J ends lost 4 bases and 0 bases, in that order; junction bases with no gene match: 9. In DNA form, the CDR3 reads TGTGCCAGCAGTTGGATGGTAGCGGGAGCATCGAACACCGGGGAGCTGTTTTTT. This sequence encodes CASSWMVAGASNTGELFF.